This TCR beta chain was recovered during a study of OX40 agonist ivuxolimab in advanced cancers. The V gene lost 0 bases and the J gene lost 4 bases, with 9 bases spanning the gap. The CDR3 runs 15 residues. From germline, CDR1 is MGHRA and CDR2 YSYEKL. The table came from immunoSEQ multiplex PCR; TCRdb's copy has only in-frame clones and leaves some out. The table records tens of thousands of clones, over 70% of them present only once. This clone occurred a few times. Sequenced material: CD4+ or CD8+ T cells sorted from blood, taken in a trial of the OX40 agonist ivuxolimab. This TCR came from an adult with an advanced solid tumor such as melanoma, head and neck, liver or kidney cancer. The rearrangement joins TRBV4-1 to TRBJ1-4; no clear D. CDR3 nucleotide sequence: TGCGCCAGCAGCCAAGAAGAGGCCAGTAATGAAAAACTGTTTTTT. Translating gives CASSQEEASNEKLFF.